This TCR beta chain was recovered during a study of shared T cell receptors in the human thymus. Assay used: immunoSEQ multiplex PCR; TCRdb lists only in-frame clones, some missing. The sample contains more than 300,000 clones, approximately 95% of which appear only once. The CDR3 has 11 amino acids. The germline V gene encodes CDR1 MNHEY and CDR2 SMNVEV (reference sequence). Trimming cost V 6 bases and J 8 bases, with 8 bases left between them. Source material: thymocytes. This TCR came from a human donor. The chain is built from TRBV27 and TRBJ2-1; D might be TRBD1 (7 bases). In DNA, the CDR3 is TGTGCCAGCAGCAGGGGGGATGAGCAGTTCTTC. Encoded protein: CASSRGDEQFF.